This passage covers 31 T cell receptor beta chains from one sample sequenced in a study of Graves' ophthalmopathy and Graves' hyperthyroidism (dated by TCRdb to the late 2010s). This sample was sequenced with an Illumina HiSeq 2000. For repertoire sequencing, TCR beta CDR3 regions were amplified from RNA transcripts. The first round was an RT-PCR using HTBI primers with the Qiagen OneStep RT-PCR kit, and this first round was followed by a second-round multiplex PCR, then size selection and purification. TCRdb's own reprocessing of the public reads used fastp at Q25 and MiXCR and kept productive beta chains. CDR3 protein sequences are deduplicated, and each keeps its most common genes and DNA. The sample has about 370,000 distinct CDR3 sequences on record, approximately 20% of them singletons. The leading ten clones occupy 1.6% of the sample. The specimen was peripheral blood. These receptors came from a woman aged 18-29 years with Graves' ophthalmopathy. Donor details come from another sample of the same person, matched by shared clones.

This clonotype was recorded many times. J is TRBJ1-2 and V is TRBV4-1, with 8 bases that match TRBD1. V shed 5 bases and J 2 bases; nucleotides not matched to a gene: 4. The CDR3 has 14 amino acids. Looked up from germline, CDR1 is MGHRA and CDR2 is YSYEKL. The CDR3: CASSGQGPNYGYTF. For the CDR3, the DNA is TGCGCCAGCAGCGGACAGGGACCGAACTATGGCTACACCTTC.

There are many counts of this clonotype. The J gene is TRBJ1-1, the V gene TRBV7-2; D perhaps matches TRBD1 (6 bases). Germline V lookup: CDR1 SGHTA, CDR2 FQGNSA. This CDR3 is built from 12 residues. V was pared by 10 bases and J by 7 bases, with 16 bases between. The CDR3 is CATRFQGLEAFF. The CDR3 region has the DNA TGTGCCACCAGGTTTCAGGGGCTTGAAGCTTTCTTT.

This clonotype was seen at least ten times. This chain links TRBV6-5 with TRBJ2-4, with TRBD1 matching 8 bases. The CDR3 sequence is 14 residues long. Germline-derived CDR1 and CDR2 are MNHEY and SVGAGI. J gave up 8 bases and V 2 bases, and 5 bases lay outside the gene matches. CDR3 amino acids: CASSYADRVDIQYF. Written as DNA, the CDR3 is TGTGCCAGCAGTTACGCGGACAGGGTTGACATTCAGTACTTC.

This clonotype was seen at least ten times. The rearrangement joins TRBV7-2 to TRBJ2-7; no firm D call. The CDR3 runs to 16 residues. The germline CDR1 and CDR2 sequences are SGHTA and FQGNSA. Trimming shortened V by 0 bases and J by 0 bases, and 12 bases separated the two germline ends. In DNA form, the CDR3 reads TGTGCCAGCAGCTTAGCGCCGGCGGCAGCCTCCTACGAGCAGTACTTC. This encodes CASSLAPAAASYEQYF.

V is TRBV6-2 or TRBV6-3 and J is TRBJ1-1, with D possibly matching TRBD1 (5 bases). Germline V gene data show CDR1 as MNHEY and CDR2 as SVGEGT. V shed 0 bases and J shed 8 bases, with 10 bases lying between them. The CDR3 runs to 13 residues. The CDR3: CASSYSTGPEAFF. The CDR3 nucleotides read TGTGCCAGCAGTTACTCCACAGGACCAGAAGCTTTCTTT.

This clonotype was detected many times. The V call is TRBV12-3 or TRBV12-4, the J call TRBJ1-2, with D unresolved. V was trimmed by 8 bases and J by 3 bases, leaving 16 bases between them. This CDR3 has 14 residues. Here the CDR3 reads CASGRLNTHYGYTF. The CDR3 coding sequence is TGTGCCAGCGGACGGCTGAACACCCACTATGGCTACACCTTC.

In this sample, this clonotype turned up many times. The chain employs TRBV6-2 or TRBV6-3 and TRBJ2-7; D is unresolved. CDR1 is MNHEY and CDR2 is SVGEGT in the germline V gene. CDR3 length: 11 amino acids. Trimming took off 5 bases at V and 6 bases at J, with 8 bases between the two ends. CDR3 DNA: TGTGCCAGCAGTGGAATGGGCGAGCAGTACTTC. Its protein is CASSGMGEQYF.

The chain recombines TRBV10-1 with TRBJ1-1, with TRBD1 matching 8 bases. The germline V gene has CDR1 WNHNN and CDR2 SYGVQD (reference sequence). The CDR3 is 13 residues long. J gave up 1 base and V 7 bases, and 2 bases lay outside the gene matches. The CDR3: CASMGQENTEAFF. The CDR3 DNA sequence: TGCGCCAGCATGGGACAGGAGAACACTGAAGCTTTCTTT.

This clonotype was recorded many times. This chain joins TRBV29-1 and TRBJ1-1; D is undetermined. The CDR3 runs to 14 residues. V was clipped by 5 bases and J by 5 bases, with 18 bases between them. Germline CDR1 and CDR2: SQVTM and ANQGSEA. Written as DNA, the CDR3 is TGCAGCGTTTCCCCCGACGGGAGATGGACTGAAGCTTTCTTT. Translated, it gives CSVSPDGRWTEAFF.

This clonotype was seen ten or more times. V is TRBV4-1 and J is TRBJ2-7, with D unresolved. The CDR3 runs 14 residues. The V gene lost 5 bases and the J gene lost 7 bases, with 18 bases spanning the gap. CDR1 MGHRA and CDR2 YSYEKL come from the germline V gene. The CDR3 DNA reads TGCGCCAGCAGCTCCCTGGCTATCCTTGGAGAGCAGTACTTC. Translated, it gives CASSSLAILGEQYF.

This chain joins TRBV5-4 and TRBJ2-5; 10 bases are a match to TRBD1. Germline CDR1 and CDR2: SGHNT and YYREEE (reference sequence). This CDR3 contains 16 residues. V lost 3 bases, J lost 5 bases, and 10 bases stayed unmatched. In nucleotides, the CDR3 is TGTGCCAGCAGCTCACCCGGACAGGGGGTAAGGGAGACCCAGTACTTC. Its protein product is CASSSPGQGVRETQYF.

This clonotype was detected many times. This chain uses TRBV9 with TRBJ1-5; D is unclear. This CDR3 has 15 residues. CDR1 and CDR2 from the germline V gene are SGDLS and YYNGEE. The V end was cut by 0 bases, the J end by 9 bases, with 16 bases between. CDR3 region: CASSVDGGLGGPQHF. DNA of the CDR3: TGTGCCAGCAGCGTAGACGGAGGGCTTGGTGGGCCCCAGCATTTT.

This clonotype was seen repeatedly, ten times or more. The chain uses TRBV7-9 and TRBJ2-5, with 9 bases that match TRBD2. CDR1 is SEHNR and CDR2 is FQNEAQ in the germline V gene (reference sequence). This CDR3 is built from 15 residues. Trimming removed 7 bases from V and 4 bases from J; junction bases left unmatched: 10. CDR3 amino acids: CASIFSGSGGETQYF. The CDR3 bases are TGTGCCAGCATCTTTAGCGGGAGCGGGGGAGAGACCCAGTACTTC.

The V gene is TRBV6-1, the J gene TRBJ2-2, with TRBD1 identical over 7 bases. The ends lost 6 bases at V and 2 bases at J; junction bases unmatched: 3. The CDR3 totals 14 residues. Germline assignment: CDR1 MNHNS and CDR2 SASEGT. The CDR3 DNA sequence: TGTGCCAGCAGGACAGGGACCAACACCGGGGAGCTGTTTTTT. It yields the protein CASRTGTNTGELFF.

In this sample, this clonotype turned up many times. The rearrangement uses TRBV28 and TRBJ1-1, with 10 bases identical to TRBD1. The length of the CDR3 is 12 residues. V shed 8 bases, J shed 5 bases, and the junction held 2 bases outside the gene matches. Germline CDR1 is MDHEN and CDR2 is SYDVKM. CDR3 nucleotide sequence: TGTGCCAGCGGGACAGGGGTTACTGAAGCTTTCTTT. Translation: CASGTGVTEAFF. The variable domain in full, completed from reference TRBV28 and TRBJ1-1, reads DVKVTQSSRYLVKRTGEKVFLECVQDMDHENMFWYRQDPGLGLRLIYFSYDVKMKEKGDIPEGYSVSREKKERFSLILESASTNQTSMYLCASGTGVTEAFFGQGTRLTVV.

The table lists this clonotype with many counts. CDR3 amino acids: CASSILAGGSYEQYF. The CDR3 DNA reads TGTGCCAGCAGCATACTAGCGGGAGGGTCCTACGAGCAGTACTTC. The gene calls are TRBV11-1 and TRBJ2-7; 13 nucleotides match TRBD2. After removal of 5 bases from V and 1 base from J, the junction contained 2 bases not matched to a gene. The germline V gene encodes CDR1 SGHAT and CDR2 FQDESV (reference sequence). The CDR3 is 15 amino acids.

There are many counts of this clonotype. The rearrangement links TRBV29-1 to TRBJ1-1, with D maybe TRBD1 (6 bases). Trimming removed 6 bases at V and 3 bases at J, with 23 bases between. This CDR3 has 16 residues. Germline V gene data show CDR1 as SQVTM and CDR2 as ANQGSEA. CDR3 DNA: TGCAGCGTCTCACTCTACCTACAGGGCGCGGACACTGAAGCTTTCTTT. Translating it yields CSVSLYLQGADTEAFF.

This rearrangement joins TRBV9 to TRBJ1-1; no definite D call. CDR3 length: 15 residues. V lost 2 bases and J 0 bases, leaving 11 bases between the germline ends. The germline gives CDR1 SGDLS, CDR2 YYNGEE. As DNA, the CDR3 is TGTGCCAGCAGCGTTGCAGTGGGGTTGAACACTGAAGCTTTCTTT. Translating it yields CASSVAVGLNTEAFF.

Many counts were recorded for this clonotype. The chain uses TRBV7-2 and TRBJ2-7; tentative D call: TRBD2 (6 bases). Germline V lookup: CDR1 SGHTA, CDR2 FQGNSA. The CDR3 is 15 amino acids. V shed 1 base and J shed 4 bases, with 14 bases lying between them. In DNA form, the CDR3 reads TGTGCCAGCAGCTTAGGCGGGGCCGGGTCATACGAGCAGTACTTC. Amino acids: CASSLGGAGSYEQYF.

The table lists this clonotype with many counts. The chain employs TRBV28 and TRBJ1-5, with D tentatively TRBD1 (5 bases). V was clipped by 6 bases and J by 0 bases, with 15 bases between them. There are 16 residues in the CDR3. The germline V gene has CDR1 MDHEN and CDR2 SYDVKM. The CDR3 DNA follows: TGTGCCAGCAGACTGCCGGGACCCAGTAGCAATCAGCCCCAGCATTTT. This codes for CASRLPGPSSNQPQHF.

This clonotype was seen at least ten times. V and J are TRBV30 and TRBJ1-1; 7 nucleotides align to TRBD1. The CDR3 contains 15 residues. Germline CDR1 reads GTSNPN; CDR2 reads SVGIG (reference sequence). The J segment lost 4 bases and the V segment lost 1 base, leaving 9 bases of the junction unmatched. CDR3 in amino acids: CAWSGPQGGGTEAFF. CDR3 bases: TGTGCCTGGAGTGGCCCTCAGGGGGGCGGCACTGAAGCTTTCTTT. Variable domain in full (rest from reference TRBV30 and TRBJ1-1): SQTIHQWPATLVQPVGSPLSLECTVEGTSNPNLYWYRQAAGRGLQLLFYSVGIGQISSEVPQNLSASRPQDRQFILSSKKLLLSDSGFYLCAWSGPQGGGTEAFFGQGTRLTVV.

In this sample, this clonotype turned up many times. CDR3 in amino acids: CASRLAEQETQYF. The CDR3 DNA is TGTGCCAGCCGTTTAGCGGAACAAGAGACCCAGTACTTC. The rearrangement links TRBV5-4 to TRBJ2-5; D perhaps matches TRBD2 (6 bases). The germline gives CDR1 SGHNT, CDR2 YYREEE (reference sequence). V gave up 7 bases and J gave up 2 bases, with 12 bases separating them. The CDR3 is 13 amino acids.

This clonotype occurred many times. This chain connects TRBV3-1 to TRBJ1-2; perhaps TRBD1 as D (6 bases). V lost 0 bases to trimming and J lost 7 bases, with 18 bases between them. The CDR3 covers 16 residues. Germline values: CDR1 LGHDT, CDR2 YNNKEL (reference sequence). CDR3 amino acids: CASSQDSRGGLFGYTF. In DNA form, the CDR3 reads TGTGCCAGCAGCCAAGATTCCAGGGGAGGATTGTTTGGCTACACCTTC.

In its sample, this clonotype was seen many times. The V and J genes are TRBV6-5 and TRBJ1-1, with 7 bases lining up with TRBD1. Trimming cost V 6 bases and J 9 bases; bases outside gene matches: 10. Germline V lookup: CDR1 MNHEY, CDR2 SVGAGI. CDR3 length: 13 residues. CDR3 region: CASSRNEDRQAFF. The DNA of the CDR3 is TGTGCCAGCAGCCGAAATGAGGACAGGCAAGCTTTCTTT.

The gene calls are TRBV28 and TRBJ1-6, with D perhaps matching TRBD1 (6 bases). The ends were cut back, 5 bases at V and 7 bases at J, with 18 bases in the middle. Per the germline V gene, CDR1 is MDHEN and CDR2 is SYDVKM. The CDR3 covers 16 residues. CDR3 nucleotides: TGTGCCAGCAGTATGCGACAGGCGCAAGACAATTCACCCCTCCACTTT. This gives the protein CASSMRQAQDNSPLHF.

This clonotype showed up many times. The chain couples TRBV27 to TRBJ1-3; 8 bases map to TRBD1. The V gene end was trimmed by 4 bases and the J gene end by 0 bases; junction bases not matched to a gene: 8. Per germline, CDR1 MNHEY and CDR2 SMNVEV (reference sequence). CDR3 length: 17 amino acids. The CDR3 here is CASSSLAGGFSGNTIYF. The CDR3 nucleotides read TGTGCCAGCAGTTCCCTGGCAGGGGGCTTCTCTGGAAACACCATATATTTT.

This clonotype was detected ten times or more. This chain uses TRBV28 with TRBJ2-7, with D perhaps matching TRBD1 (5 bases). With 5 bases removed from V and 2 bases from J, the gap between germline ends came to 16 bases. The CDR3 has 15 amino acids. CDR1 MDHEN and CDR2 SYDVKM come from the germline V gene. CDR3 bases: TGTGCCAGCAGTCCTTTGACAGAAGCACCCTACGAGCAGTACTTC. Translated, it gives CASSPLTEAPYEQYF.

This clonotype has ten or more counts. The V gene is TRBV6-5, the J gene TRBJ2-7; weak D call: TRBD2 (5 bases). Trimming cost V 0 bases and J 1 base, with 16 bases left between them. Germline loops: CDR1 MNHEY, CDR2 SVGAGI. The CDR3 length is 17 residues. The CDR3 spells CASSYSGGKGDSYEQYF. The CDR3 DNA reads as TGTGCCAGCAGTTACTCGGGCGGTAAGGGAGATTCCTACGAGCAGTACTTC.

The gene calls are TRBV28 and TRBJ2-5; D is possibly TRBD1 or TRBD2 (6 bases each). This CDR3 is 15 amino acids long. The V and J ends lost 7 bases and 5 bases respectively, with 20 bases between them. Germline V gene sequence: CDR1 MDHEN, CDR2 SYDVKM. In nucleotides, the CDR3 is TGTGCCAGCACCTTAGGGGGAGGCCTGCTGGAGACCCAGTACTTC. Translating gives CASTLGGGLLETQYF.

This clonotype was seen ten or more times. V gene TRBV7-2 combines with J gene TRBJ1-5, with D possibly being TRBD1 (5 bases). The CDR3 is 16 amino acids. Looked up from germline, CDR1 is SGHTA and CDR2 is FQGNSA. Trimming stripped 1 base from V and 2 bases from J, with 12 bases between. For the CDR3, the DNA is TGTGCCAGCAGCTTAGAAGGGGCGGTGGGCAATCAGCCCCAGCATTTT. It specifies CASSLEGAVGNQPQHF.

This clonotype has ten or more counts. The V gene is TRBV27, the J gene TRBJ2-5, with D perhaps given as TRBD1 or TRBD2 (5 bases each). This CDR3 has 15 residues. The germline gives CDR1 MNHEY, CDR2 SMNVEV (reference sequence). V was trimmed by 6 bases and J by 3 bases, leaving 17 bases between them. Here the CDR3 DNA reads TGTGCCAGCAGCCGAACAGCCGGGGCGAAAGAGACCCAGTACTTC. Translated: CASSRTAGAKETQYF.